This TCR beta chain was sequenced during a study of human T cells and chemical hapten exposure. Germline V gene lookup returns CDR1 LGHDT and CDR2 YNNKEL (reference sequence). V lost 7 bases to trimming and J lost 5 bases; unmatched junction nucleotides: 8. The CDR3 contains 15 residues. TCRdb processed the RACE reads anew with MiXCR; each CDR3 protein has one entry. This sample carries about 41,000 distinct CDR3 sequences, about 4% of them seen once, and the ten largest clones take roughly 24%. Time point given: patch test 1, 2 weeks after DPC sensitization. Treatment of the sample: therapeutic diphenylcyclopropenone sensitization with weekly scalp DPC. The authors' total RNA extraction used unfractionated whole blood. This clonotype was detected ten times or more.

The receptor was derived from a man in his fifties or sixties with alopecia areata. Some clones in this sample may be carry-over from other donors' samples. Sequenced material: whole blood, taken in connection with sensitization to the hapten diphenylcyclopropenone (DPC). This chain joins TRBV3-1 and TRBJ2-2; 9 bases are shared with TRBD1. This CDR3 reads CASTGTGKVTGELFF. The CDR3 DNA reads as TGTGCCAGCACTGGGACAGGGAAGGTAACCGGGGAGCTGTTTTTT.